This TCR beta chain was found in a study of T cell changes during pregnancy in multiple sclerosis. The junction had 7 bases not matched to a gene; V was cut back by 2 bases and J by 3 bases. The CDR3 is 16 residues long. Germline V CDR1 and CDR2: MNHNY, SVGAGI (reference sequence). TCRdb keeps only in-frame clones here, not all; method: immunoSEQ multiplex PCR. This table has fewer than 40,000 clones, under 95% appearing once. The chain has TRBV6-6 and TRBJ1-2, with 9 bases identical to TRBD1. The specimen was CD4+ T cells from peripheral blood mononuclear cells, collected in the second trimester of pregnancy. This sequence was found in a female donor in good health, enrolled as a control in a pregnancy study. The CDR3 is CASSYGGWTGDYGYTF. CDR3 DNA: TGTGCCAGCAGTTACGGGGGATGGACAGGGGACTATGGCTACACCTTC.